This T cell receptor (beta chain) was found in a study of blood T cell repertoires in COVID-19. Study in general: There were acute and convalescent COVID-19 samples, and they came from the United States, Italy and Spain.

Some clones are missing from TCRdb's copy, which holds only in-frame ones; the method was immunoSEQ multiplex PCR. Of over 200,000 clones listed, less than 85% are singletons. There are a few counts of this clone. V was trimmed by 5 bases and J by 5 bases, leaving 24 bases between them. Germline CDR1 MNHEY, CDR2 SMNVEV (reference sequence). There are 17 residues in the CDR3. The TCR comes from a man in his 60s who had recovered from COVID-19. The chain is built from TRBV27 and TRBJ2-5, with D tentatively TRBD1 (6 bases). The sample was PBMCs or T cells enriched from blood (not recorded which). The CDR3 bases are TGTGCCAGCAGTACTGGAACTCTTACAGGGAGCCGGGAGACCCAGTACTTC. This codes for CASSTGTLTGSRETQYF.